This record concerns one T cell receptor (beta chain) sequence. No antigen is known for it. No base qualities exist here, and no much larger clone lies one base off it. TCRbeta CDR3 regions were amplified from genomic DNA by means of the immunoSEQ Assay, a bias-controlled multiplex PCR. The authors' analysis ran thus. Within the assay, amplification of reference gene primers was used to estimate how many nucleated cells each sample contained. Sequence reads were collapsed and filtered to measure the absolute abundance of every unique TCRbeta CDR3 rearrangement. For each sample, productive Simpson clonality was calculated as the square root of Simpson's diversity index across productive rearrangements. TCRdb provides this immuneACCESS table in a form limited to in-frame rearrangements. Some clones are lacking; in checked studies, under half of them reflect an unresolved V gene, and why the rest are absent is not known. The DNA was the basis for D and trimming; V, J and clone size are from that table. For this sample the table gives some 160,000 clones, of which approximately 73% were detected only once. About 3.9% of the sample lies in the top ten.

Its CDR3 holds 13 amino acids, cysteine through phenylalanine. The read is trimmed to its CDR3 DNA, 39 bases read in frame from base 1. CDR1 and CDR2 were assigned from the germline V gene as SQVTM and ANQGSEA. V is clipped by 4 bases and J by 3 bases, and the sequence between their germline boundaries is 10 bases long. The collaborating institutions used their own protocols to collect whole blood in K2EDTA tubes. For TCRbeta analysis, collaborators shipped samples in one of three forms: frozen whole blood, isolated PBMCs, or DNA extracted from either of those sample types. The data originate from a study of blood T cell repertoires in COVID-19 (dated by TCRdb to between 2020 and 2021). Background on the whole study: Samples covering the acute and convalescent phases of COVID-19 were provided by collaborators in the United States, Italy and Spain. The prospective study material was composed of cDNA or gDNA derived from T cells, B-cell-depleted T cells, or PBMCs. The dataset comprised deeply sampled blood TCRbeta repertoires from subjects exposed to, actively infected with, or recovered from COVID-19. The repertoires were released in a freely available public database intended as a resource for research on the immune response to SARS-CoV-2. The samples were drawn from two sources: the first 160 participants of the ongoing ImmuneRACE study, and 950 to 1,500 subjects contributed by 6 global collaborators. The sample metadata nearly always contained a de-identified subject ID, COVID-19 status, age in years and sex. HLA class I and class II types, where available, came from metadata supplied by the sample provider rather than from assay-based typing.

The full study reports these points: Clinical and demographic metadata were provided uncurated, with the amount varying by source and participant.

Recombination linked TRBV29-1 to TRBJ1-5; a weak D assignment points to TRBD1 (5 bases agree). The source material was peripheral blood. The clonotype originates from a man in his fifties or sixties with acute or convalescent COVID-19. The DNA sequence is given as TGCAGCGTTGTTGCAGGGAACAATCAGCCCCAGCATTTT. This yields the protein CSVVAGNNQPQHF.